The 18 T cell receptor beta chains in this list originate from one sample, sequenced in a study of radiotherapy plus CTLA-4 blockade in lung cancer. Libraries were prepared by immunoSEQ multiplex PCR; TCRdb keeps only in-frame clonotypes and omits some of them. The sample lists about 46,000 clones, 77% seen once, with 2% to 3% in the top ten. The starting material was peripheral blood, obtained from a patient treated with radiotherapy plus ipilimumab. These receptors were collected from a human donor with non-small cell lung cancer whose response to radiotherapy plus ipilimumab could not be evaluated.

This sequence joins TRBV6-6 and TRBJ2-2; TRBD1 matches 7 bases. This CDR3 comprises 15 residues. The trim removed 5 bases at V and 5 bases at J, leaving 8 bases unmatched. CDR1 MNHNY and CDR2 SVGAGI come from the germline V gene (reference sequence). This CDR3 is CASSHRTGATGELFF. CDR3 DNA: TGTGCCAGCAGTCATCGGACAGGAGCGACCGGGGAGCTGTTTTTT.

The V call is TRBV6-6, the J call TRBJ2-3, with D perhaps TRBD1 (5 bases). The CDR3 has 15 amino acids. Germline CDR1 and CDR2: MNHNY and SVGAGI (reference sequence). The V end lost 0 bases, the J end lost 3 bases, and 10 bases lay between the germline ends. The CDR3 DNA follows: TGTGCCAGCAGTTACTCAGGGGCGGATACAGATACGCAGTATTTT. This encodes CASSYSGADTDTQYF.

The chain joins TRBV2 to TRBJ1-4; TRBD1 aligns across 7 bases. Germline trimming cut 5 bases from V and 6 bases from J; bases unmatched to any gene: 6. CDR1 and CDR2 (germline): SNHLY, FYNNEI. CDR3 length equals 14 residues. The CDR3 protein is CASSRQGGDEKLFF. The CDR3, as DNA: TGTGCCAGCAGTAGACAGGGCGGAGATGAAAAACTGTTTTTT.

This sequence joins TRBV14 and TRBJ2-7, with a possible D match to TRBD1 (5 bases). The CDR3 has 15 residues. V was trimmed by 2 bases and J by 4 bases, leaving 15 bases between them. Per the germline V gene, CDR1 is SGHDN and CDR2 is FVKESK. The CDR3 nucleotides are TGTGCCAGCAGCCAAACAACAGGCTACGATTACGAGCAGTACTTC. Translated, it gives CASSQTTGYDYEQYF. Full variable domain (missing parts from reference TRBV14 and TRBJ2-7): EAGVTQFPSHSVIEKGQTVTLRCDPISGHDNLYWYRRVMGKEIKFLLHFVKESKQDESGMPNNRFLAERTGGTYSTLKVQPAELEDSGVYFCASSQTTGYDYEQYFGPGTRLTVT.

The CDR3 sequence: CASSYFHRDRGGIQYF. The CDR3 nucleotides read TGTGCCAGCAGCTATTTCCACCGGGACAGGGGAGGCATTCAGTACTTC. The chain is built from TRBV7-6 and TRBJ2-4; 10 bases agree with TRBD1. The CDR3 is 16 amino acids. Germline values: CDR1 SGHVS, CDR2 FNYEAQ. V lost 4 bases, J lost 9 bases, and 12 bases stayed unmatched.

The chain couples TRBV2 to TRBJ1-5, with D possibly TRBD1 on 5 matching bases. Per germline, CDR1 SNHLY and CDR2 FYNNEI. The length of the CDR3 is 13 residues. The ends were cut back, 8 bases at V and 7 bases at J, with 15 bases in the middle. As DNA, the CDR3 is TGTGCCAGCGGCGGGGAGGGGTTCCAGCCCCAGCATTTT. Its protein product is CASGGEGFQPQHF.

The CDR3 DNA follows: TGTGCCAGCAGCTCTGGGGGGGATGCCGGGGAGCTGTTTTTT. Protein product: CASSSGGDAGELFF. The J gene is TRBJ2-2, the V gene TRBV5-4; TRBD2 agrees at 7 bases. The ends lost 3 bases at V and 6 bases at J; junction bases unmatched: 5. The CDR3 contains 14 residues. Germline CDR1 SGHNT, CDR2 YYREEE (reference sequence).

The chain uses TRBV4-2 and TRBJ2-1; perhaps TRBD2 as D (6 bases). Germline lookup yields CDR1 LGHNA and CDR2 YNFKEQ. CDR3 length equals 17 residues. Trimming left V 0 bases short and J 0 bases short, with 12 bases between. CDR3 protein: CASSQDGAGSSYNEQFF. CDR3 sequence (DNA): TGTGCCAGCAGCCAAGATGGCGCCGGGAGCTCCTACAATGAGCAGTTCTTC.

The chain has TRBV7-2 and TRBJ2-7; D is unresolved. Trimming pared 5 bases from V and 3 bases from J, leaving 17 bases between. Germline CDR1 and CDR2: SGHTA and FQGNSA. The CDR3 contains 15 residues. CDR3 bases: TGTGCCAGCAGCCCCTCTTTCCAGGAAGGCTACGAGCAGTACTTC. Amino acid sequence: CASSPSFQEGYEQYF.

The rearrangement links TRBV2 to TRBJ2-7, with 9 bases identical to TRBD1. The trim removed 11 bases at V and 3 bases at J, leaving 5 bases unmatched. The CDR3 is 12 residues long. Germline V CDR1 and CDR2: SNHLY, FYNNEI. Written as DNA, the CDR3 is TGTGCCGCGGGGACAGGGAACTACGAGCAGTACTTC. This encodes CAAGTGNYEQYF. Full variable domain (missing parts from reference TRBV2 and TRBJ2-7): EPEVTQTPSHQVTQMGQEVILRCVPISNHLYFYWYRQILGQKVEFLVSFYNNEISEKSEIFDDQFSVERPDGSNFTLKIRSTKLEDSAMYFCAAGTGNYEQYFGPGTRLTVT.

The chain recombines TRBV9 with TRBJ2-3; D gene unclear. Germline V lookup: CDR1 SGDLS, CDR2 YYNGEE. The V gene lost 0 bases and the J gene lost 4 bases, with 12 bases spanning the gap. The CDR3 has 15 amino acids. The CDR3 DNA follows: TGTGCCAGCAGCGTAGTGGCCAGCCAGGCAGATACGCAGTATTTT. This encodes CASSVVASQADTQYF.

V is TRBV9 and J is TRBJ2-1, with D maybe TRBD1 (7 bases). The CDR3 sequence is 16 residues long. Germline lookup yields CDR1 SGDLS and CDR2 YYNGEE. V shed 4 bases and J shed 5 bases, with 19 bases lying between them. The CDR3: CASSPGGLAYDNEQFF. The CDR3 DNA sequence: TGTGCCAGCAGCCCAGGGGGACTCGCGTATGACAATGAGCAGTTCTTC.

The rearrangement uses TRBV7-2 and TRBJ2-1; TRBD2 matches 9 bases. In germline, CDR1 is SGHTA, CDR2 FQGNSA. The CDR3 consists of 14 residues. The trim removed 5 bases at V and 4 bases at J, leaving 3 bases unmatched. The DNA for the CDR3 is TGTGCCAGCAGCCTTCTAGCGGGATACAATGAGCAGTTCTTC. This gives the protein CASSLLAGYNEQFF.

This chain uses TRBV4-3 with TRBJ2-1, with D tentatively TRBD1 (5 bases). V gave up 1 base and J gave up 8 bases, with 15 bases separating them. The CDR3 is 15 residues long. Germline lookup yields CDR1 LGHNA and CDR2 YSLEER. CDR3 sequence: CASSQVTQGVYEQFF. The CDR3 DNA is TGCGCCAGCAGCCAAGTGACTCAAGGGGTCTATGAGCAGTTCTTC.

J is TRBJ1-4 and V is TRBV9; no firm D call. This CDR3 has 15 amino acids. The ends were cut back, 0 bases at V and 7 bases at J, with 13 bases in the middle. CDR1 is SGDLS and CDR2 is YYNGEE in the germline V gene. The CDR3 sequence is CASSVGELVAEKLFF. The CDR3 DNA reads as TGTGCCAGCAGCGTAGGGGAGTTAGTGGCTGAAAAACTGTTTTTT.

The V call is TRBV9, the J call TRBJ2-3; 8 bases are a match to TRBD2. The CDR3 totals 16 residues. Germline values: CDR1 SGDLS, CDR2 YYNGEE. The ends lost 6 bases at V and 3 bases at J; junction bases unmatched: 12. The CDR3 DNA sequence: TGTGCCAGCACCAGTAGCTGGGGCGGGGGGACAGATACGCAGTATTTT. This translates into CASTSSWGGGTDTQYF.

The chain uses TRBV6-6 and TRBJ1-1; D perhaps matches TRBD1 (5 bases). The germline V and J ends were trimmed by 0 bases and 1 base, with 9 bases remaining between them. The CDR3 consists of 15 residues. Per the germline V gene, CDR1 is MNHNY and CDR2 is SVGAGI (reference sequence). CDR3 nucleotides: TGTGCCAGCAGTTACTCGGGCAGGGAGAACACTGAAGCTTTCTTT. Translation: CASSYSGRENTEAFF.

This chain links TRBV5-1 with TRBJ1-1; D is perhaps TRBD1 (6 bases). CDR3 length equals 12 residues. Trimming took off 2 bases at V and 11 bases at J, with 13 bases between the two ends. Germline CDR1 SGHRS, CDR2 YFSETQ. The CDR3 sequence: CASSFRQGMAFF. For the CDR3, the DNA is TGCGCCAGCAGCTTCCGGCAGGGGATGGCTTTCTTT.